This entry lists 5 T cell receptor beta chains sequenced from one sample in a study of shared clonotypes between healthy human individuals. Sequencing used immunoSEQ multiplex PCR; TCRdb keeps in-frame clones, though not all of them. The sample records millions of clones, roughly 94% being singletons. Sequencing was done on a sample of naive CD4+ T cells sorted from blood. This sample's subset: CD45RA+ positively selected. The receptors here all came from a man between 18 and 35 years old in good health.

The chain combines TRBV5-6 with TRBJ1-1; D ambiguous. Germline V CDR1 and CDR2: SGHDT, YYEEEE. The V and J ends lost 2 bases and 6 bases respectively, with 17 bases between them. The CDR3 loop spans 15 amino acids. DNA of the CDR3: TGTGCCAGCAGCTTTGGCCAGATCCTGACCGCTGAAGCTTTCTTT. Residues: CASSFGQILTAEAFF. Full variable domain (outside the CDR3, taken from reference TRBV5-6 and TRBJ1-1): DAGVTQSPTHLIKTRGQQVTLRCSPKSGHDTVSWYQQALGQGPQFIFQYYEEEERQRGNFPDRFSGHQFPNYSSELNVNALLLGDSALYLCASSFGQILTAEAFFGQGTRLTVV.

This chain joins TRBV27 and TRBJ2-7, with 12 bases matching TRBD2. The V segment lost 5 bases and the J segment 2 bases; nucleotides outside the gene matches: 4. CDR1 and CDR2 (germline): MNHEY, SMNVEV (reference sequence). The CDR3 covers 15 residues. In nucleotides, the CDR3 is TGTGCCAGCAGTACACTAGCGGGGGGCACCTACGAGCAGTACTTC. It encodes CASSTLAGGTYEQYF.

The count of this clone is one. This sequence joins TRBV30 and TRBJ2-2; D not resolved. The CDR3 length is 14 residues. Deletions cut 2 bases from V and 4 bases from J, with 11 bases between. The germline V gene has CDR1 GTSNPN and CDR2 SVGIG (reference sequence). The CDR3, as DNA: TGTGCCTGGAGTCCCCGGACGCTCACCGGGGAGCTGTTTTTT. Protein sequence: CAWSPRTLTGELFF.

This clone was detected once. This rearrangement joins TRBV6-6 to TRBJ2-1; 8 bases fit TRBD2. This CDR3 has 16 amino acids. Germline values: CDR1 MNHNY, CDR2 SVGAGI (reference sequence). Trimming removed 2 bases from V and 4 bases from J; junction bases left unmatched: 7. The CDR3 region is CASSYAAGGLYNEQFF. CDR3 coding DNA: TGTGCCAGCAGTTACGCGGCGGGAGGCTTATACAATGAGCAGTTCTTC.

V gene TRBV9 combines with J gene TRBJ1-2; possibly TRBD1 for D (6 bases). This CDR3 is 14 amino acids long. Between the trimmed V and J ends, which lost 0 bases and 4 bases, there was a span of 10 bases. The V gene's germline CDR1 is SGDLS and CDR2 YYNGEE. This CDR3 reads CASSVEGGAYGYTF. In DNA form, the CDR3 reads TGTGCCAGCAGCGTAGAGGGGGGAGCCTATGGCTACACCTTC.